This T cell receptor (beta chain) is from a study of T cell responses to AZD1222 COVID-19 vaccine (dated by TCRdb to the early 2020s). For the study in its entirety: A total of about 230 trial participants underwent TCR sequencing, of whom about 200 received two doses of AZD1222 and about 26 received two doses of the MenACWY control vaccine. Trial participants were enrolled into age subgroups of 18-55, 56-69 and 70-plus years, which contained about 150, 28 and 57 TCR-sequenced participants, respectively. Beyond this particular receptor, the publication reports: No day 14 peak-response samples were available, so repertoires were characterized only after the peak T cell response. Vaccine-associated CD4 TCRs spanned the whole spike protein, with dominant responses in regions 160-218 and 743-854. Most participants were white British and females outnumbered males, and the authors suggested that clonal diversity may have been underestimated. The 56-69-year group was small, and its depth increase did not reach significance, likely because of low power. After two AZD1222 doses, both the breadth and the depth of spike-specific TCRs were significantly higher than at day 0 and than in MenACWY recipients. Conclusions about previously exposed vaccinees are limited because only a handful of AZD1222 recipients were SARS-CoV-2 seropositive at baseline. Epitopes outside the regions mutated in the B.1.351 and B.1.1.7 variants were reportedly recognized by nearly half of the unique spike-specific TCRs.

In light of the paper, this sample's time point label describes: about 28 days (+/-7) after the second vaccine dose. Sample treatment or condition, as interpreted from the label and publication: meningococcal conjugate vaccine given as trial control. Samples from vaccinated people were obtained from the UK trials COV001 and COV002, which included a single-blind randomized controlled phase 2/3 trial of AZD1222 (ChAdOx1 nCoV-19) in healthy adults. Trial participant PBMC samples were collected at day 0 and day 28 after the second dose for TCRbeta chain sequencing. Taken from cysteine to phenylalanine, the CDR3 has 15 residues. The kept DNA is CDR3 alone, 45 bases in frame from the first base. Between the V and J ends, shortened by 4 bases and 0 bases respectively, the junction contains 10 bases. The germline V gene provides CDR1 SGHRS and CDR2 YFSETQ. The CDR3 regions of human TCRbeta chains were subjected to immunosequencing. Concerning the study's data processing: TCRs in the repertoires were matched against a reference library of SARS-CoV-2-specific TCRs that had been generated with the MIRA antigen-specificity platform. Breadth meant the fraction of unique TCRs that were SARS-CoV-2-associated, whereas depth meant the fraction of total T cells that were SARS-CoV-2-associated. Using the MIRA data, every spike-specific TCR was mapped to the spike region that the TCR reacted to and assigned to either a CD4 or a CD8 class. Log10-transformed breadth and depth values were compared by one-way ANOVA with Sidak's multiple comparisons tests. Entries here come from immuneACCESS through TCRdb and include only in-frame sequences with V and J called. Some clones fail to appear in such tables; in the studies checked, an unresolved V gene covers under half of the shortfall, and the cause of the remainder is unknown. D and trimming were read from the DNA, whereas the V and J calls and clone size are those reported in that table. This sample has 150,000 to 200,000 clones in its table, and 90% of those were observed once. About 4.1% of the sample is taken by the ten largest.

Worth noting for this clone: It lacks a known antigen. No clone much larger than this one lies a single base away; base qualities are absent.

The sample here was peripheral blood, taken 28 days after the second dose of the MenACWY control vaccine. The receptor comes from an adult who received the MenACWY meningococcal vaccine as a control. This sequence uses TRBV5-1 and TRBJ2-2, and perhaps TRBD1 as D gene, on 5 matching bases. The nucleotides read TGCGCCAGCAGCGATCAACAGGCGAACACCGGGGAGCTGTTTTTT. It encodes CASSDQQANTGELFF.